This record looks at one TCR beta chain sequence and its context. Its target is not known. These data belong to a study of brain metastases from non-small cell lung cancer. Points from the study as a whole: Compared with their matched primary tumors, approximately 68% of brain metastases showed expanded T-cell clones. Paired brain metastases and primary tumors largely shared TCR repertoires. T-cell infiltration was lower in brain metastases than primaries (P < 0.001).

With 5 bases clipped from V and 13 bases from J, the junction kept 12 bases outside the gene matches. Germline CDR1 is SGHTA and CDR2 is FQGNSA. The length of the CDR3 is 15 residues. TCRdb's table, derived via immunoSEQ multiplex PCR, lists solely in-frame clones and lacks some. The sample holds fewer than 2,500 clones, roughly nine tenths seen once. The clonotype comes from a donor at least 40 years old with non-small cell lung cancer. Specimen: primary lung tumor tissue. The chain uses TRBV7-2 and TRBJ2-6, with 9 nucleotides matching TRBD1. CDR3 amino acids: CASSDRDRVQRVLTF. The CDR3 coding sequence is TGTGCCAGCAGCGACCGGGACAGGGTCCAGAGGGTCCTGACTTTC.